This entry concerns a single TCR beta chain. Its antigen remains unidentified. The data stem from a study of somatic mutations in cytotoxic T cells in rheumatoid arthritis. Findings of the study overall: Among rheumatoid arthritis patients and age-matched healthy controls, CD8+ T-cell clonality was not significantly different.

Clones were read by immunoSEQ multiplex PCR, and TCRdb kept only the in-frame ones, dropping some. Of nearly 20,000 clones in the sample, 85% to 90% were seen once. The sequence was collected from a man in his forties or fifties in good health. Sequences were obtained from CD8+ T cells sorted from blood.

The CDR3: CASSHAVGAYLYNEQFF. The DNA of the CDR3 is TGCGCCAGCAGCCATGCCGTCGGGGCCTACCTTTACAATGAGCAGTTCTTC. The rearrangement links TRBV4-1 to TRBJ2-1; D assignment may be TRBD1 or TRBD2 (5 bases each). CDR3 length: 17 residues. V was trimmed by 3 bases and J by 4 bases, leaving 19 bases between them. Germline V lookup: CDR1 MGHRA, CDR2 YSYEKL.